This T cell receptor beta chain derives from a study of OX40 agonist ivuxolimab in advanced cancers. Study context: Among those enrolled, mean age was 60 years (range roughly 20 to 79) and approximately 83% were male. General study results and limits: Antigen specificity was not determined for the expanded peripheral T cells. Compared with CD4+, CD8+ T cells on average had more expanded clones.

Of note for this clone: Its antigen is unknown.

The repertoire was sequenced with immunoSEQ multiplex PCR; TCRdb's copy has only in-frame clones and lacks some. The sample holds over 50,000 clones, approximately 77% seen once. Germline assignment: CDR1 LNHNV and CDR2 YYDKDF (reference sequence). CDR3 length equals 17 residues. V dropped 0 bases and J dropped 5; count of bases not matched to a gene: 9. The chain combines TRBV15 with TRBJ2-5, with TRBD2 identical over 10 bases. The receptor's source is an adult with an advanced solid tumor such as melanoma, head and neck, liver or kidney cancer. Sequencing was performed on CD4+ or CD8+ T cells sorted from blood, taken in a trial of the OX40 agonist ivuxolimab. This CDR3 reads CATSREIGAGGEETQYF. The CDR3 coding sequence is TGTGCCACCAGCAGAGAGATCGGAGCGGGAGGGGAGGAGACCCAGTACTTC.